These 5 T cell receptor beta chains came from one sample sequenced in a study of shared clonotypes between healthy human individuals. CD45RO negativity and positive selection for CCR7 defined naive CD8 cells, a population that excluded terminally differentiated effector memory CD45RA+ cells. Method: immunoSEQ multiplex PCR; TCRdb's copy keeps in-frame clones and lacks some. The sample carries a few million clones, 93% recorded once. Sequencing was performed on naive CD8+ T cells from PBMCs. These receptors all stem from a man younger than 35 in good health. Some clones in this sample may be carry-over from other donors' samples.

The rearrangement joins TRBV28 to TRBJ2-7; perhaps TRBD2 as D (6 bases). This CDR3 has 14 amino acids. CDR1 is MDHEN and CDR2 is SYDVKM in the germline V gene. The V gene lost 7 bases and the J gene lost 2 bases, with 15 bases spanning the gap. The CDR3 DNA is TGTGCCAGCACCCCTCAGCCGGGGGCCTACGAGCAGTACTTC. Protein product: CASTPQPGAYEQYF. Full variable domain (outside the CDR3, taken from reference TRBV28 and TRBJ2-7): DVKVTQSSRYLVKRTGEKVFLECVQDMDHENMFWYRQDPGLGLRLIYFSYDVKMKEKGDIPEGYSVSREKKERFSLILESASTNQTSMYLCASTPQPGAYEQYFGPGTRLTVT.

This chain uses TRBV5-4 with TRBJ2-7; possibly TRBD2 for D (6 bases). V lost 0 bases to trimming and J lost 2 bases, with 9 bases between them. This CDR3 is 14 amino acids long. Germline V gene sequence: CDR1 SGHNT, CDR2 YYREEE (reference sequence). The CDR3 DNA sequence: TGTGCCAGCAGCTTGGCCGGGACTGCCTACGAGCAGTACTTC. Translation gives CASSLAGTAYEQYF.

This sequence joins TRBV18 and TRBJ2-7, with D possibly being TRBD1 or TRBD2 (5 bases each). Trimming shortened V by 6 bases and J by 2 bases, and 14 bases separated the two germline ends. The length of the CDR3 is 14 residues. CDR1 is KGHSH, CDR2 LQKENI, per germline. For the CDR3, the DNA is TGTGCCAGCTCCAGCCGGGACGGTCCCTACGAGCAGTACTTC. It translates to CASSSRDGPYEQYF.

As to this clone: Additional DNA sequences in this sample encode the identical CDR3. The chain carries TRBV27 and TRBJ2-1; 7 nucleotides agree with TRBD1. Germline V gene sequence: CDR1 MNHEY, CDR2 SMNVEV (reference sequence). V shed 2 bases, J shed 10 bases, and the junction held 2 bases outside the gene matches. The length of the CDR3 is 12 residues. The CDR3 bases are TGTGCCAGCAGTTTACTCAGGGGGGAGCAGTTCTTC. Amino acids: CASSLLRGEQFF.

The chain links TRBV4-2 to TRBJ2-7, with 12 positions matching TRBD2. Losses at the gene ends were 4 bases for V and 6 bases for J; bases not matched to a gene: 19. The CDR3 has 19 residues. The V gene's germline CDR1 is LGHNA and CDR2 YNFKEQ. This CDR3 is CASSPPSLAGGPGKSEQYF. CDR3 DNA sequence: TGTGCCAGCAGCCCCCCGAGTCTAGCGGGAGGGCCCGGGAAGTCCGAGCAGTACTTC.